These T cell receptor beta chains were read from a single sample in a study of blood T cell repertoires in COVID-19. Measured with immunoSEQ multiplex PCR; TCRdb has only the in-frame clones, and not every one. The sample includes 200,000 to 250,000 clones, roughly 83% seen only once; the top ten take about 8.1%. The sample was peripheral blood. These receptors all come from an elderly man with acute or convalescent COVID-19. Each CDR3 is given with its conserved first and last residue. A D gene is named only where the DNA matches it firmly. Clone size is given for some rows only: seen once, a few or many times, or a class if the clone is expanded.

>TRBJ1-4|TRBV28|NA|NA
TGTGCCAGCGGTGCTCCTAAGATAAATGAAAAACTGTTTTTT
CASGAPKINEKLFF
>TRBJ1-1|TRBV6-5|NA|NA
TGTGCCAGCAGTTTGGGTAGGGGGGGGAACACTGAAGCTTTCTTT
CASSLGRGGNTEAFF
>TRBJ1-1|TRBV25-1|NA|NA
TGTGCCAGCAGTGGGGACACTCTCACTGAAGCTTTCTTT
CASSGDTLTEAFF
>TRBJ2-7|TRBV7-2|NA|once
TGTGCCAGCAGCTTATGGCGGGAAATCGAGCAGTACTTC
CASSLWREIEQYF
>TRBJ2-7|TRBV3-1/TRBV3-2|TRBD2|NA
TGTGCCAGCAGCTCTTTGACTAGCGGGAGGGCCTACGAGCAGTACTTC
CASSSLTSGRAYEQYF
>TRBJ2-7|TRBV3-1/TRBV3-2|NA|NA
TGTGCCAGCAGCCAAGGACGACACCTAAGCTCCTACGAGCAGTACTTC
CASSQGRHLSSYEQYF
>TRBJ1-5|TRBV18|NA|NA
TGTGCCAGCTCACCGAATCACAATAGCAATCAGCCCCAGCATTTT
CASSPNHNSNQPQHF
>TRBJ1-6|TRBV2|NA|NA
TGTGCCAGCACCGGTACAGGGAGCTCCTATAATTCACCCCTCCACTTT
CASTGTGSSYNSPLHF
>TRBJ1-3|TRBV5-1|TRBD1|NA
TGCGCCAGCAGCTTGGAGGGACAGGGAAGCGGAAACACCATATATTTT
CASSLEGQGSGNTIYF
>TRBJ2-1|TRBV11-1|NA|few
TGTGCCAGCAGCTTATCGGGGACCTACAATGAGCAGTTCTTC
CASSLSGTYNEQFF
>TRBJ2-1|TRBV3-1/TRBV3-2|TRBD2|NA
TGTGCCAGCAGCTTGACTAGCGGGAGGGACAATGAGCAGTTCTTC
CASSLTSGRDNEQFF
>TRBJ1-6|TRBV7-9|TRBD1|NA
TGTGCCAGCAGCTTCGCAGGGGGGAATTCACCCCTCCACTTT
CASSFAGGNSPLHF
>TRBJ1-2|TRBV6-1|NA|NA
TGTGCCAGCAGTGAAAGCGGGGAGTATGGCTACACCTTC
CASSESGEYGYTF
>TRBJ2-1|TRBV6-2/TRBV6-3|NA|NA
TGTGCCAGCAGCTCAAACAGGGTGAATGAGCAGTTCTTC
CASSSNRVNEQFF
>TRBJ2-7|TRBV27|TRBD2|NA
TGTGCCAGCAGTATGTTTAGCGGGATAGGGTACGAGCAGTACTTC
CASSMFSGIGYEQYF
>TRBJ1-1|TRBV6-6|NA|once
TGTGCCAGCAGTTATGGGCCAGTCGGGGTGGAAGCTTTCTTT
CASSYGPVGVEAFF
>TRBJ2-2|TRBV10-2|NA|NA
TGCGCCACCATAAGGGGGTCGAACACCGGGGAGCTGTTTTTT
CATIRGSNTGELFF
>TRBJ2-7|TRBV20-1|TRBD1|NA
TGCAGTGGGACAGGGGGCTACGAGCAGTACTTC
CSGTGGYEQYF
>TRBJ1-6|TRBV5-1|TRBD1|few
TGCGCCAGCAGCTGGGACAGCTTCTATAATTCACCCCTCCACTTT
CASSWDSFYNSPLHF
>TRBJ2-3|TRBV20-1|TRBD2|NA
TGCAGTGCTAGTCCGGGGCTAGCGGGGGCGCTTTCTAGCACAGATACGCAGTATTTT
CSASPGLAGALSSTDTQYF
>TRBJ1-2|TRBV7-8|TRBD1|NA
TGTGCCAGCAGCTTACGCAGGGACAGATACTATGGCTACACCTTC
CASSLRRDRYYGYTF
>TRBJ1-2|TRBV5-1|NA|NA
TGCGCCAGCAGCAAGGACATTTACTATGGCTACACCTTC
CASSKDIYYGYTF
>TRBJ2-7|TRBV28|TRBD2|NA
TGTGCCAGCCAACACGGGGGGTTGTACGAGCAGTACTTC
CASQHGGLYEQYF
>TRBJ1-2|TRBV19|TRBD1|NA
TGTGCCAGTAGTGGGAGGACAGGGGGCGCTTTTTTTGGCTACACCTTC
CASSGRTGGAFFGYTF
>TRBJ1-2|TRBV6-1|NA|NA
TGTGCCAGCAGTGAAAAGGGGCGCCTCTATGGCTACACCTTC
CASSEKGRLYGYTF